One and the same sample provided the 24 T cell receptor beta chains below, sequenced in a study of blood T cell repertoires in COVID-19. Clones were sequenced by immunoSEQ multiplex PCR, and TCRdb holds only the in-frame ones, with some missing. The sample has around 130,000 clones, around 86% seen once. Sequencing was carried out using peripheral blood. The receptors here all came from a man between 35 and 55 years old with active or convalescent COVID-19.

This clone was detected ten times or more. This rearrangement joins TRBV12-3 or TRBV12-4 to TRBJ1-1; D not certain. Trimming pared 5 bases from V and 3 bases from J, leaving 10 bases between. The CDR3 has 13 amino acids. The CDR3 nucleotides are TGTGCCAGCAGTCTCCTCCCGGACACTGAAGCTTTCTTT. Its translation: CASSLLPDTEAFF.

The V gene is TRBV11-3, the J gene TRBJ2-7; TRBD1 matches 8 bases. The CDR3 covers 14 residues. CDR1 SGHNT and CDR2 YENEEA come from the germline V gene. Unmatched junction bases numbered 7, after V lost 3 bases and J lost 6 bases. CDR3 residues: CASSFGGRGREQYF. The DNA for the CDR3 is TGTGCCAGCAGCTTCGGCGGCAGGGGGCGCGAGCAGTACTTC.

This clone was seen a few times. V and J are TRBV3-1 (or the pseudogene TRBV3-2) and TRBJ1-6, with TRBD1 as a possible D gene (5 bases). The CDR3 length is 14 residues. CDR1 LGHDT and CDR2 YNNKEL come from the germline V gene (reference sequence). Trimming cost V 1 base and J 6 bases, with 7 bases left between them. The CDR3 spells CASSQGQGNSPLHF. The CDR3, as DNA: TGTGCCAGCAGCCAAGGCCAGGGTAATTCACCCCTCCACTTT.

The rearrangement links TRBV25-1 to TRBJ1-4; 7 bases agree with TRBD1. From germline, CDR1 is MGHDK and CDR2 SYGVNS. The CDR3 has 14 amino acids. With V trimmed by 2 bases and J by 8 bases, 5 bases remained unmatched. The CDR3 DNA reads as TGTGCCAGCAGTGAAGGAGGGGGCAAGGAAAAACTGTTTTTT. Translating gives CASSEGGGKEKLFF.

The J gene is TRBJ2-1, the V gene TRBV9, with TRBD2 matching over 9 bases. Germline V CDR1 and CDR2: SGDLS, YYNGEE. With V trimmed by 0 bases and J by 7 bases, 8 bases remained unmatched. The CDR3 spans 16 residues. CDR3 sequence reads: CASSVAIAGVWNEQFF. The CDR3 DNA reads as TGTGCCAGCAGCGTAGCTATAGCGGGGGTATGGAATGAGCAGTTCTTC.

The V and J genes are TRBV6-7 and TRBJ1-5; TRBD1 might be the D (5 bases). TRBV6-7 has ORF status, its function being uncertain. The ends were cut back, 7 bases at V and 4 bases at J, with 11 bases in the middle. The CDR3 runs 13 residues. Here the CDR3 DNA reads TGTGCCAGCATCTGGGGGGGGAATCAGCCCCAGCATTTT. Its protein is CASIWGGNQPQHF.

The chain employs TRBV5-1 and TRBJ2-3; D possibly corresponds to TRBD1 (5 bases). CDR1 and CDR2 (germline): SGHRS, YFSETQ. This CDR3 is built from 16 residues. V lost 4 bases and J 1 base, leaving 16 bases between the germline ends. This chain's CDR3 is CASSAMTVPGTDTQYF. The CDR3 nucleotides are TGCGCCAGCAGCGCCATGACAGTCCCTGGCACAGATACGCAGTATTTT.

V usage is TRBV4-3 and J usage is TRBJ2-5; D possibly corresponds to TRBD1 (5 bases). The CDR3 is 13 amino acids. From germline, CDR1 is LGHNA and CDR2 YSLEER. Trimming removed 0 bases at V and 4 bases at J, with 6 bases between. Here the CDR3 reads CASSQDRVETQYF. CDR3 sequence (DNA): TGCGCCAGCAGCCAAGACAGGGTAGAGACCCAGTACTTC.

This clone was seen more than once but under ten times. The J gene is TRBJ1-1, the V gene TRBV19; tentative D call: TRBD1 (5 bases). V lost 8 bases to trimming and J lost 4 bases, with 17 bases between them. The CDR3 loop spans 14 amino acids. The germline CDR1 and CDR2 sequences are LNHDA and SQIVND (reference sequence). CDR3 amino acids: CASSELPGPTEAFF. In nucleotides, the CDR3 is TGTGCCAGTTCCGAACTACCAGGGCCCACTGAAGCTTTCTTT.

The chain has TRBV6-6 and TRBJ1-3; 7 positions match TRBD1. Germline-derived CDR1 and CDR2 are MNHNY and SVGAGI (reference sequence). This CDR3 spans 11 amino acids. V lost 7 bases, J lost 8 bases, and 2 bases stayed unmatched. CDR3 sequence: CASTRGDTIYF. As DNA, the CDR3 is TGTGCCAGCACCAGGGGGGACACCATATATTTT.

This clone was detected a few times. The chain couples TRBV12-5 to TRBJ1-5; TRBD1 is a possible D gene (5 bases). The CDR3 is made up of 17 amino acids. Looked up from germline, CDR1 is LGHNT and CDR2 is FRNRAP. Trimming took off 1 base at V and 2 bases at J, with 15 bases between the two ends. CDR3 region: CASGLARPAGRNQPQHF. CDR3 nucleotide sequence: TGTGCTAGTGGTTTGGCACGCCCGGCAGGGCGCAATCAGCCCCAGCATTTT.

The V gene is TRBV28, the J gene TRBJ2-3; 9 bases map to TRBD1. CDR1 MDHEN and CDR2 SYDVKM come from the germline V gene. The CDR3 runs 16 residues. Unmatched junction bases numbered 7, after V lost 1 base and J lost 5 bases. The CDR3 sequence is CASSLFRTGAVDTQYF. Here the CDR3 DNA reads TGTGCCAGCAGTTTATTTCGGACAGGGGCGGTAGATACGCAGTATTTT. The whole variable domain, filled in from reference TRBV28 and TRBJ2-3, reads DVKVTQSSRYLVKRTGEKVFLECVQDMDHENMFWYRQDPGLGLRLIYFSYDVKMKEKGDIPEGYSVSREKKERFSLILESASTNQTSMYLCASSLFRTGAVDTQYFGPGTRLTVL.

The V gene is TRBV19, the J gene TRBJ2-6, with D maybe TRBD1 (5 bases). Germline V gene data show CDR1 as LNHDA and CDR2 as SQIVND (reference sequence). The V end lost 3 bases, the J end lost 2 bases, and 8 bases lay between the germline ends. The CDR3 loop spans 15 amino acids. CDR3 sequence (DNA): TGTGCCAGTAGTATGACAGTCCCTGGGGCCAACGTCCTGACTTTC. It encodes CASSMTVPGANVLTF.

The chain links TRBV6-6 to TRBJ1-3; the D is unclear. The CDR3 contains 16 residues. Trimming shortened V by 5 bases and J by 4 bases, and 18 bases separated the two germline ends. The V gene's germline CDR1 is MNHNY and CDR2 SVGAGI (reference sequence). In DNA form, the CDR3 reads TGTGCCAGCAGTCCCGAAATCGTCACAACAGGAAACACCATATATTTT. It encodes CASSPEIVTTGNTIYF.

V is TRBV13 and J is TRBJ1-6, with D unclear. Germline values: CDR1 PRHDT, CDR2 FYEKMQ (reference sequence). CDR3 length: 13 residues. Trimming stripped 1 base from V and 4 bases from J, with 2 bases between. CDR3 bases: TGTGCCAGCAGCTTAGCATATAATTCACCCCTCCACTTT. Translation: CASSLAYNSPLHF.

This chain connects TRBV6-1 to TRBJ2-1; 7 bases are shared with TRBD2. With V trimmed by 1 base and J by 1 base, 7 bases remained unmatched. Germline CDR1 is MNHNS and CDR2 is SASEGT. There are 17 residues in the CDR3. CDR3: CASSEEGGPGSYNEQFF. The CDR3, as DNA: TGTGCCAGCAGTGAAGAGGGAGGGCCAGGGTCCTACAATGAGCAGTTCTTC.

The chain links TRBV5-1 to TRBJ1-6; 7 bases fit TRBD1. Germline V gene lookup returns CDR1 SGHRS and CDR2 YFSETQ. This CDR3 is 14 amino acids long. V lost 4 bases and J lost 5; bases outside the gene matches: 3. Written as DNA, the CDR3 is TGCGCCAGCAGCGGGACAGTTAATAATTCACCCCTCCACTTT. Translated: CASSGTVNNSPLHF.

This clone was counted a single time. The rearrangement uses TRBV7-2 and TRBJ2-7; D uncertain. V lost 5 bases and J lost 1, with 12 bases in between. CDR1 is SGHTA and CDR2 is FQGNSA in the germline V gene. CDR3 length: 14 amino acids. This CDR3 is CASSPQSGSYEQYF. The CDR3 DNA sequence: TGTGCCAGCAGCCCACAGTCCGGATCCTACGAGCAGTACTTC.

With regard to this clone: Other DNA sequences in the sample encode the same CDR3. The chain combines TRBV7-9 with TRBJ1-1; 9 positions match TRBD1. Trimming cost V 1 base and J 4 bases; bases outside gene matches: 4. CDR1 SEHNR and CDR2 FQNEAQ come from the germline V gene (reference sequence). The CDR3 loop spans 15 amino acids. The CDR3 bases are TGTGCCAGCAGCTTAGGACAGGGGGGAGGCACTGAAGCTTTCTTT. This sequence encodes CASSLGQGGGTEAFF.

This chain links TRBV19 with TRBJ2-1, with D tentatively TRBD2 (6 bases). The germline CDR1 and CDR2 sequences are LNHDA and SQIVND (reference sequence). The V and J ends lost 6 bases and 8 bases respectively, with 20 bases between them. The CDR3 runs to 15 residues. The CDR3 here is CASRNSRDGGDEQFF. CDR3 bases: TGTGCCAGTAGAAACTCCCGGGACGGGGGTGATGAGCAGTTCTTC.

V is TRBV5-1 and J is TRBJ1-5; 9 bases map to TRBD1. Germline CDR1 and CDR2: SGHRS and YFSETQ. This CDR3 spans 15 amino acids. V dropped 1 base and J dropped 5; count of bases not matched to a gene: 4. The chain's CDR3 is CASSLTGQGYQPQHF. CDR3 bases: TGCGCCAGCAGCTTGACGGGACAGGGCTATCAGCCCCAGCATTTT.

The CDR3, as DNA: TGTGCCAGCAGTGAAACCGACAGAGAAGAGACCCAGTACTTC. Its translation: CASSETDREETQYF. This chain joins TRBV6-1 and TRBJ2-5; TRBD1 might be the D (5 bases). V gave up 2 bases and J gave up 3 bases, with 10 bases separating them. The CDR3 is made up of 14 amino acids. Germline lookup yields CDR1 MNHNS and CDR2 SASEGT.

The chain links TRBV11-2 to TRBJ2-3; 8 bases agree with TRBD1. Germline CDR1 is SGHAT and CDR2 is FQNNGV. The CDR3 loop spans 15 amino acids. V shed 5 bases and J 0 bases; nucleotides not matched to a gene: 4. The CDR3 spells CASSIRQGSTDTQYF. CDR3 coding DNA: TGTGCCAGCAGCATCAGACAGGGGAGCACAGATACGCAGTATTTT.

This clone was picked up a small number of times. The chain has TRBV6-2 or TRBV6-3 and TRBJ1-6; D is possibly TRBD1 (6 bases). This CDR3 is 17 amino acids long. The germline V gene encodes CDR1 MNHEY and CDR2 SVGEGT. V was cut by 5 bases and J by 2 bases, with 16 bases left in between. CDR3 sequence: CASSTLTGFTYNSPLHF. In DNA, the CDR3 is TGTGCCAGCAGTACCCTCACAGGGTTCACCTATAATTCACCCCTCCACTTT.